This T cell receptor (beta chain) was sequenced during a study of radiation and T cells in renal cell carcinoma. Regarding this clone: What it recognizes is unknown.

The assay was immunoSEQ multiplex PCR, and TCRdb's table has in-frame clones only and misses some. The sample holds some 120,000 clones, around nine tenths seen once. Trimming removed 4 bases from V and 9 bases from J; junction bases left unmatched: 10. CDR1 is SGHNT, CDR2 YYREEE, per germline (reference sequence). CDR3 size: 17 residues. Study-wide points: From baseline, blood top tumor clonotypes peaked at 2 weeks post-radiation.

Time point denoted: blood 2 weeks post-SBRT. Documented treatment: 15 Gy SBRT to primary tumor, nephrectomy 4 weeks later. The rearrangement joins TRBV5-4 to TRBJ2-2; 15 bases are a match to TRBD2. Sequenced material: blood, taken from a patient whose treatment included radiotherapy and nephrectomy. The receptor was isolated from a woman aged 70-85 years with renal cell carcinoma. CDR3 bases: TGTGCCAGCAGCCAAGAACGGACTAGCGGGGGGGCCAGGGAGCTGTTTTTT. Its translation: CASSQERTSGGARELFF. Complete variable domain (other parts from reference TRBV5-4 and TRBJ2-2): ETGVTQSPTHLIKTRGQQVTLRCSSQSGHNTVSWYQQALGQGPQFIFQYYREEENGRGNFPPRFSGLQFPNYSSELNVNALELDDSALYLCASSQERTSGGARELFFGEGSRLTVL.